Presented here are 19 T cell receptor beta chains from one specimen sequenced in a study of cytomegalovirus exposure and HLA in healthy donors. Amplification used 60 Vbeta primers and 13 Jbeta primers. Some clones are missing from TCRdb's copy, which holds only in-frame ones; the method was immunoSEQ multiplex PCR. The sample has about 130,000 clones, around 81% seen once. Sequenced material: PBMCs. These receptors were taken from a man younger than 35 in good health and CMV-seronegative.

J is TRBJ2-2 and V is TRBV4-3; no firm D call. CDR1 is LGHNA, CDR2 YSLEER, per germline. Trimming removed 1 base from V and 2 bases from J, with 8 bases in between. The CDR3 totals 15 residues. CDR3: CASSQVGSNTGELFF. In DNA form, the CDR3 reads TGCGCCAGCAGCCAAGTGGGCAGTAACACCGGGGAGCTGTTTTTT.

Only a few counts were recorded for this clone. J is TRBJ2-1 and V is TRBV6-1; TRBD2 aligns across 10 bases. V lost 1 base, J lost 4 bases, and 1 base stayed unmatched. The CDR3 runs 15 residues. Germline V gives CDR1 MNHNS, CDR2 SASEGT. In DNA form, the CDR3 reads TGTGCCAGCAGTGAAGAAGCGGGGGGGTACAATGAGCAGTTCTTC. As protein: CASSEEAGGYNEQFF.

This clone was recorded once. J is TRBJ2-3 and V is TRBV18; tentative D call: TRBD1 (6 bases). This CDR3 has 15 residues. CDR1 and CDR2 (germline): KGHSH, LQKENI. Trimming removed 3 bases from V and 4 bases from J, with 14 bases in between. This CDR3 reads CASSPTGIRSDTQYF. The DNA for the CDR3 is TGTGCCAGCTCACCGACAGGTATCCGGTCAGATACGCAGTATTTT.

The count of this clone is one. This chain joins TRBV7-2 and TRBJ1-3; 8 positions agree with TRBD1. V shed 1 base, J shed 4 bases, and the junction held 9 bases outside the gene matches. Germline-derived CDR1 and CDR2 are SGHTA and FQGNSA. This CDR3 contains 17 residues. CDR3 DNA: TGTGCCAGCAGCTTAGTGGGCACCGGGACAGGAGGAAACACCATATATTTT. This sequence encodes CASSLVGTGTGGNTIYF.

The chain joins TRBV4-3 to TRBJ1-1, with D maybe TRBD1 (5 bases). The length of the CDR3 is 13 residues. Trimming pared 8 bases from V and 0 bases from J, leaving 10 bases between. Germline CDR1 and CDR2: LGHNA and YSLEER. CDR3 DNA sequence: TGCGCCAGCGGCAGGGACTTGAACACTGAAGCTTTCTTT. Amino acids: CASGRDLNTEAFF.

The CDR3 sequence is CASDPGQGARIEQFF. As DNA, the CDR3 is TGTGCCAGCGACCCGGGACAGGGGGCGCGGATTGAGCAGTTCTTC. The rearrangement uses TRBV5-6 and TRBJ2-1, with 12 bases identical to TRBD1. This CDR3 has 15 residues. Germline trimming cut 7 bases from V and 9 bases from J; bases unmatched to any gene: 11. Germline V gene data show CDR1 as SGHDT and CDR2 as YYEEEE.

The genes are TRBV7-2 and TRBJ1-5, with D tentatively TRBD1 (5 bases). Germline V gene sequence: CDR1 SGHTA, CDR2 FQGNSA. The V gene lost 4 bases and the J gene lost 6 bases, with 10 bases spanning the gap. The CDR3 runs to 13 residues. In DNA form, the CDR3 reads TGTGCCAGCAGCTCGGGGGTTATTCAGCCCCAGCATTTT. Protein: CASSSGVIQPQHF.

This chain uses TRBV2 with TRBJ2-5; a weak D match, TRBD1 (5 bases). V gave up 6 bases and J gave up 5 bases, with 22 bases separating them. CDR3 length: 16 amino acids. Germline V gives CDR1 SNHLY, CDR2 FYNNEI. CDR3 loop: CASRATRQSGQETQYF. The CDR3 DNA reads TGTGCCAGCAGGGCGACCCGACAGTCGGGTCAGGAGACCCAGTACTTC.

This sequence joins TRBV19 and TRBJ1-1, with D tentatively TRBD1 (6 bases). V was shortened by 9 bases and J by 1 base, with 18 bases between the two germline ends. Germline assignment: CDR1 LNHDA and CDR2 SQIVND (reference sequence). The CDR3 length is 15 residues. DNA for the CDR3: TGTGCCAGCTCGATTACGGACAGACCGAACACTGAAGCTTTCTTT. Translating gives CASSITDRPNTEAFF.

The gene calls are TRBV6-4 and TRBJ1-5; D not certain. The CDR3 is 17 residues long. Trimming removed 4 bases from V and 7 bases from J, with 23 bases in between. Germline CDR1 MRHNA, CDR2 SNTAGT. CDR3 coding DNA: TGTGCCAGCAGTGCCACCCCCCTTCGAGGGTCTGACCAGCCCCAGCATTTT. Encoded protein: CASSATPLRGSDQPQHF.

V usage is TRBV28 and J usage is TRBJ2-7; 13 positions agree with TRBD2. CDR3 length: 16 residues. With 6 bases clipped from V and 1 base from J, the junction kept 6 bases outside the gene matches. Germline CDR1 and CDR2: MDHEN and SYDVKM. CDR3 sequence: CASSAWTSGGSYEQYF. The CDR3 nucleotides are TGTGCCAGCAGCGCGTGGACTAGCGGGGGATCCTACGAGCAGTACTTC.

This sequence joins TRBV7-2 and TRBJ1-5; a weak D match, TRBD1 (6 bases). Germline values: CDR1 SGHTA, CDR2 FQGNSA. This CDR3 has 18 amino acids. Trimming took off 1 base at V and 0 bases at J, with 16 bases between the two ends. This CDR3 is CASSLGRGGGVSNQPQHF. CDR3 nucleotides: TGTGCCAGCAGCTTAGGCAGGGGAGGGGGGGTTAGCAATCAGCCCCAGCATTTT. Drawing the rest from reference TRBV7-2 and TRBJ1-5, the complete variable domain is GAGVSQSPSNKVTEKGKDVELRCDPISGHTALYWYRQSLGQGLEFLIYFQGNSAPDKSGLPSDRFSAERTGGSVSTLTIQRTQQEDSAVYLCASSLGRGGGVSNQPQHFGDGTRLSIL.

This clone has a handful of counts. V and J are TRBV5-1 and TRBJ1-1; tentatively, D is TRBD1 (5 bases). This CDR3 spans 15 amino acids. Trimming cost V 3 bases and J 7 bases, with 19 bases left between them. From germline, CDR1 is SGHRS and CDR2 YFSETQ. CDR3 in DNA: TGCGCCAGCAGCTCGGCCCAGCCCGGGGGGTATGAAGCTTTCTTT. Its protein product is CASSSAQPGGYEAFF.

The chain couples TRBV7-2 to TRBJ1-1; weak D call: TRBD1 (5 bases). This CDR3 is 14 amino acids long. V was cut by 1 base and J by 4 bases, with 10 bases left in between. In germline, CDR1 is SGHTA, CDR2 FQGNSA. In DNA, the CDR3 is TGTGCCAGCAGCTTAGAGCCGGGGGGCACTGAAGCTTTCTTT. Its protein is CASSLEPGGTEAFF.

This chain joins TRBV27 and TRBJ2-3; TRBD2 is a possible D gene (7 bases). Germline V gene sequence: CDR1 MNHEY, CDR2 SMNVEV (reference sequence). Deletions cut 5 bases from V and 4 bases from J, with 22 bases between. The CDR3 has 17 residues. The CDR3 nucleotides are TGTGCCAGCAGTGACTGGGGGGGCGGTTCAGGGGCAGATACGCAGTATTTT. It translates to CASSDWGGGSGADTQYF.

The rearrangement joins TRBV2 to TRBJ2-7; a possible D gene is TRBD2 (5 bases). The CDR3 spans 13 residues. CDR1 and CDR2 from the germline V gene are SNHLY and FYNNEI. With 0 bases removed from V and 6 bases from J, the gap between germline ends came to 9 bases. The CDR3 coding sequence is TGTGCCAGCAGTGAAGCGCGTCGGGGCGAGCAGTACTTC. It specifies CASSEARRGEQYF.

In this sample, this clone turned up a few times. V gene TRBV6-5 combines with J gene TRBJ1-3, with D possibly being TRBD1 (5 bases). The germline V gene has CDR1 MNHEY and CDR2 SVGAGI. Trimming shortened V by 7 bases and J by 0 bases, and 10 bases separated the two germline ends. The CDR3 is 14 residues long. CDR3 residues: CASISQGSGNTIYF. CDR3 nucleotides: TGTGCCAGCATAAGCCAGGGCTCTGGAAACACCATATATTTT.

The chain carries TRBV10-3 and TRBJ1-2; D gene ambiguous. Germline V gene data show CDR1 as ENHRY and CDR2 as SYGVKD. Trimming pared 6 bases from V and 6 bases from J, leaving 14 bases between. This CDR3 has 13 residues. CDR3 residues: CAISAPGIDGYTF. CDR3 in DNA: TGTGCCATCAGCGCGCCGGGAATCGATGGCTACACCTTC.

The CDR3 nucleotides read TGTGCCAGCAGCCAAGAGGTAGGAGATCAGCCCCAGCATTTT. This translates into CASSQEVGDQPQHF. The chain joins TRBV4-2 to TRBJ1-5; D uncertain. This CDR3 region has 14 residues. The germline gives CDR1 LGHNA, CDR2 YNFKEQ. The germline V and J ends were trimmed by 0 bases and 5 bases, with 8 bases remaining between them.